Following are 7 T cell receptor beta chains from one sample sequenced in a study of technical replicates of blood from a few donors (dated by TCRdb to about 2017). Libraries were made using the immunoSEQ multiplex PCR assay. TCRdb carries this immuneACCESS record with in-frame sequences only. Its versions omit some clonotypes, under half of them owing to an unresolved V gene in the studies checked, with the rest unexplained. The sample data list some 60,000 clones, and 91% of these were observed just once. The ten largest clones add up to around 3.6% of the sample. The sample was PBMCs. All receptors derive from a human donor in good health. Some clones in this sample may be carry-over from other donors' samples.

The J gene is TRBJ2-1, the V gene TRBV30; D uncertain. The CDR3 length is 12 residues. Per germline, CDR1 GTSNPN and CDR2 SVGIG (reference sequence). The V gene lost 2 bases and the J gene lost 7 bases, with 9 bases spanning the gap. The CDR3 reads CAWSRLVNEQFF. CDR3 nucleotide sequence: TGTGCCTGGAGTCGGCTAGTAAATGAGCAGTTCTTC.

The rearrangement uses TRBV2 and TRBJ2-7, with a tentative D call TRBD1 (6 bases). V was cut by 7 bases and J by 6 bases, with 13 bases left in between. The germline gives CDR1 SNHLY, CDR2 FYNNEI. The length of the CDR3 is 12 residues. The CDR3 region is CASNIRGGEQYF. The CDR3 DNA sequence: TGTGCCAGCAATATACGAGGGGGCGAGCAGTACTTC.

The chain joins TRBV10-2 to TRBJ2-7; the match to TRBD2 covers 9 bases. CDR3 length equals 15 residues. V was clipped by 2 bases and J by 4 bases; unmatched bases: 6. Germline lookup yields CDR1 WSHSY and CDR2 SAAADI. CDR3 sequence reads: CASSEMVAGAYEQYF. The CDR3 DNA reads TGCGCCAGCAGTGAGATGGTAGCGGGAGCATACGAGCAGTACTTC.

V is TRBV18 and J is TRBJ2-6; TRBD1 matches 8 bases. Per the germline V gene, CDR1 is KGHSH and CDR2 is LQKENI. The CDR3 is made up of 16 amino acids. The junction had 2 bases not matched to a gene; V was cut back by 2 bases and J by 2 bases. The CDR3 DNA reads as TGTGCCAGCTCACCAGGGACAGGTACTGGGGCCAACGTCCTGACTTTC. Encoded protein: CASSPGTGTGANVLTF.

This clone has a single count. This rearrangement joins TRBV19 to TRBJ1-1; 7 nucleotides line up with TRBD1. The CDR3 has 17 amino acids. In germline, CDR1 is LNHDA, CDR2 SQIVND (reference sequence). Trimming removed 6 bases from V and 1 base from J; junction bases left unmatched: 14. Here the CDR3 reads CASSTVPGQRGNTEAFF. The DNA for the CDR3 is TGTGCCAGTAGCACAGTACCGGGACAGCGAGGGAACACTGAAGCTTTCTTT.

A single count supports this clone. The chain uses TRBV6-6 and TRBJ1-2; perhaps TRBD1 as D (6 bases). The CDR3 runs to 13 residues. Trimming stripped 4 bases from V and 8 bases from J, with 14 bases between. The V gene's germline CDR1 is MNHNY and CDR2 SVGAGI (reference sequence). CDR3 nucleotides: TGTGCCAGCAGTTTGCCTCAGGGGTGGGGCTACACCTTC. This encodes CASSLPQGWGYTF.

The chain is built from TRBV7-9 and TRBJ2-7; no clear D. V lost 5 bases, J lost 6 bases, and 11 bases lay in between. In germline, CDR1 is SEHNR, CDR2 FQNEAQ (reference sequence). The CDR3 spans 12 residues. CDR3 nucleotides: TGTGCCAGCAGCCTCGTGAAGCGCGAGCAGTACTTC. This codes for CASSLVKREQYF.